The 21 T cell receptor beta chains in this list originate from one sample, sequenced in a study of cytomegalovirus exposure and HLA in healthy donors. The study ran its PCR with 60 Vbeta and 13 Jbeta primers. Measured with immunoSEQ multiplex PCR; TCRdb has only the in-frame clones, and not every one. The table shows under 250,000 clones, with 65% to 90% occurring only once. The sequencing sample was made of PBMCs. Source of these receptors: a woman between 50 and 59 years old in good health and CMV-seronegative.

In its sample, this clone was seen once. An end of the junction does not agree with germline; a read error may underlie this. The rearrangement uses TRBV7-6 and TRBJ2-1; 8 bases are shared with TRBD1. This CDR3 has 15 amino acids. CDR1 SGHVS and CDR2 FNYEAQ come from the germline V gene. The CDR3 region has the DNA TGTGCCAGCGGCTTTTACAGGGGGGTTGATGTTGAGCAGTTCTTC. It specifies CASGFYRGVDVEQFF.

The chain combines TRBV7-6 with TRBJ2-7; weak D call: TRBD1 (6 bases). Germline CDR1 and CDR2: SGHVS and FNYEAQ. Trimming stripped 5 bases from V and 6 bases from J, with 11 bases between. CDR3 length: 12 amino acids. The DNA for the CDR3 is TGTGCCAGCAGCCCACAGGGCTCCGAGCAGTACTTC. It specifies CASSPQGSEQYF.

This chain links TRBV9 with TRBJ2-6; TRBD2 aligns across 8 bases. After removal of 0 bases from V and 2 bases from J, the junction contained 4 bases not matched to a gene. The CDR3 totals 17 residues. From germline, CDR1 is SGDLS and CDR2 YYNGEE. The CDR3 protein is CASSVVPGGTGANVLTF. The CDR3 coding sequence is TGTGCCAGCAGCGTAGTTCCGGGGGGGACTGGGGCCAACGTCCTGACTTTC.

This clone was seen a few times. J is TRBJ2-2 and V is TRBV5-1; TRBD2 agrees at 9 bases. Germline CDR1 is SGHRS and CDR2 is YFSETQ. The length of the CDR3 is 16 residues. J lost 2 bases, V lost 0 bases, and 2 bases had no gene match. The CDR3: CASSLGLAVNTGELFF. The CDR3 DNA follows: TGCGCCAGCAGCTTGGGACTAGCGGTTAACACCGGGGAGCTGTTTTTT.

This clone appeared a single time. V usage is TRBV19 and J usage is TRBJ2-1; 9 bases line up with TRBD2. Germline trimming cut 7 bases from V and 3 bases from J; bases unmatched to any gene: 7. The CDR3 runs 15 residues. CDR1 LNHDA and CDR2 SQIVND come from the germline V gene (reference sequence). CDR3 protein: CASNPGTSHYNEQFF. The CDR3 DNA reads TGTGCCAGTAACCCAGGGACTAGCCACTACAATGAGCAGTTCTTC.

The genes are TRBV9 and TRBJ1-2, with TRBD1 matching 9 bases. J gave up 8 bases and V 4 bases, and 12 bases lay outside the gene matches. Germline CDR1 and CDR2: SGDLS and YYNGEE. The CDR3 covers 15 residues. The CDR3 is CASSPLQGATLGYTF. The CDR3 DNA reads TGTGCCAGCAGCCCCTTACAGGGGGCGACCCTAGGCTACACCTTC.

The chain has TRBV11-3 and TRBJ2-2, with 14 bases aligning to TRBD2. The germline gives CDR1 SGHNT, CDR2 YENEEA. The length of the CDR3 is 16 residues. J gave up 6 bases and V 4 bases, and 4 bases lay outside the gene matches. CDR3 loop: CASSSRLAGGSGELFF. The CDR3 nucleotides are TGTGCCAGCAGCTCTAGACTAGCGGGAGGGTCCGGGGAGCTGTTTTTT.

This chain links TRBV29-1 with TRBJ2-1; 9 bases line up with TRBD2. The V gene end was trimmed by 8 bases and the J gene end by 9 bases; junction bases not matched to a gene: 14. This CDR3 is built from 14 residues. The germline CDR1 and CDR2 sequences are SQVTM and ANQGSEA. CDR3 region: CSSAGSGSTGEQFF. CDR3 bases: TGCAGCTCGGCAGGTAGCGGGAGTACGGGTGAGCAGTTCTTC.

The chain joins TRBV30 to TRBJ2-1; possibly TRBD1 for D (6 bases). Germline V gives CDR1 GTSNPN, CDR2 SVGIG (reference sequence). The CDR3 has 13 residues. V was pared by 4 bases and J by 4 bases, with 11 bases between. The CDR3 nucleotides read TGTGCCTGGACCCCGGGGACATACAATGAGCAGTTCTTC. It encodes CAWTPGTYNEQFF.

The V and J genes are TRBV7-9 and TRBJ2-7, with 9 bases lining up with TRBD2. V dropped 0 bases and J dropped 7; count of bases not matched to a gene: 4. The length of the CDR3 is 14 residues. Germline V gene sequence: CDR1 SEHNR, CDR2 FQNEAQ (reference sequence). The CDR3 sequence is CASSLAGTSQEQYF. The CDR3, as DNA: TGTGCCAGCAGCTTAGCGGGGACTAGCCAGGAGCAGTACTTC.

The chain links TRBV5-5 to TRBJ1-2; D unclear. The CDR3 loop spans 13 amino acids. V was shortened by 4 bases and J by 2 bases, with 9 bases between the two germline ends. The germline gives CDR1 SGHKS, CDR2 YYEKEE (reference sequence). CDR3 DNA: TGTGCCAGCAGCCTTAGTCGGAACTATGGCTACACCTTC. Its translation: CASSLSRNYGYTF.

CDR3 residues: CASSRGQGQPQHF. The DNA for the CDR3 is TGTGCCAGTAGTAGGGGACAGGGACAGCCCCAGCATTTT. The V call is TRBV19, the J call TRBJ1-5; 9 nucleotides agree with TRBD1. Germline V gene lookup returns CDR1 LNHDA and CDR2 SQIVND (reference sequence). This CDR3 contains 13 residues. The V gene end was trimmed by 4 bases and the J gene end by 7 bases; junction bases not matched to a gene: 2.

The chain combines TRBV15 with TRBJ2-3, with D tentatively TRBD2 (6 bases). Germline-derived CDR1 and CDR2 are LNHNV and YYDKDF (reference sequence). The CDR3 contains 14 residues. The ends were cut back, 3 bases at V and 5 bases at J, with 12 bases in the middle. CDR3 sequence reads: CATSRPGRGDTQYF. In DNA form, the CDR3 reads TGTGCCACCAGCAGGCCCGGGAGAGGAGATACGCAGTATTTT.

The chain links TRBV6-4 to TRBJ2-2; a possible D gene is TRBD2 (6 bases). In germline, CDR1 is MRHNA, CDR2 SNTAGT. CDR3 length: 16 residues. Trimming took off 8 bases at V and 0 bases at J, with 16 bases between the two ends. This CDR3 is CASRTLAGPNTGELFF. The DNA for the CDR3 is TGTGCCAGCCGAACCCTTGCGGGACCGAACACCGGGGAGCTGTTTTTT.

V and J are TRBV11-1 and TRBJ2-5, with TRBD1 identical over 7 bases. The DNA end lines up better with TRBJ2-7; the J call may be wrong. The CDR3 contains 14 residues. Germline lookup yields CDR1 SGHAT and CDR2 FQDESV (reference sequence). CDR3 amino acids: CASSSRTGQVEQYF. CDR3 sequence (DNA): TGTGCCAGCAGCTCTCGGACAGGACAAGTCGAGCAGTACTTC.

The rearrangement joins TRBV6-1 to TRBJ1-5; 7 bases agree with TRBD1. CDR1 and CDR2 (germline): MNHNS, SASEGT. The ends lost 6 bases at V and 1 base at J; junction bases unmatched: 6. The CDR3 loop spans 15 amino acids. This CDR3 reads CASRIQGGSNQPQHF. The DNA for the CDR3 is TGTGCCAGCAGAATCCAGGGGGGCAGCAATCAGCCCCAGCATTTT.

This clone was seen more than once but under ten times. The rearrangement links TRBV28 to TRBJ1-1, with D possibly TRBD1 on 5 matching bases. Germline V gene lookup returns CDR1 MDHEN and CDR2 SYDVKM. V gave up 6 bases and J gave up 1 base, with 21 bases separating them. This CDR3 spans 17 amino acids. The CDR3 sequence: CASRPSSGRDSNTEAFF. In DNA, the CDR3 is TGTGCCAGCAGACCAAGTAGCGGCAGGGACTCGAACACTGAAGCTTTCTTT.

The chain carries TRBV7-2 and TRBJ2-7, with 9 bases lining up with TRBD2. Germline V gene lookup returns CDR1 SGHTA and CDR2 FQGNSA. V trimming: 5 bases; J trimming: 1 base; junction bases outside the gene matches: 6. The CDR3 runs to 15 residues. As DNA, the CDR3 is TGTGCCAGCAGCGGCGGGAGGGGAGGATCCTACGAGCAGTACTTC. Amino acids: CASSGGRGGSYEQYF.

DNA of the CDR3: TGTGCCAGCAGTGCCTCCGGACTTAGCTACGAGCAGTACTTC. This sequence encodes CASSASGLSYEQYF. The gene calls are TRBV6-1 and TRBJ2-7; D possibly corresponds to TRBD2 (5 bases). Between the trimmed V and J ends, which lost 4 bases and 3 bases, there was a span of 13 bases. The CDR3 is made up of 14 amino acids. Germline V gene lookup returns CDR1 MNHNS and CDR2 SASEGT.

CDR3 sequence reads: CASSQPGLNTEAFF. The CDR3 DNA follows: TGTGCCAGCAGCCAACCGGGTTTGAACACTGAAGCTTTCTTT. The chain employs TRBV7-2 and TRBJ1-1; D not resolved. Per the germline V gene, CDR1 is SGHTA and CDR2 is FQGNSA. Trimming removed 5 bases from V and 0 bases from J, with 10 bases in between. The CDR3 extends over 14 amino acids.

Only one count was recorded for this clone. At one of its ends the junction is not consistent with the germline gene, which may arise from a read error. The V gene is TRBV6-5, the J gene TRBJ2-7, with D perhaps matching TRBD1 (6 bases). This CDR3 spans 9 amino acids. The V gene's germline CDR1 is MNHEY and CDR2 SVGAGI. The CDR3 loop reads CANRDEQYF. The CDR3 DNA sequence: TGCGCTAACAGGGACGAGCAGTACTTC.